This T cell receptor beta chain is from a study of shared clonotypes between healthy human individuals. Study background: The study enrolled a couple of women and a few men aged 18 to 49. Study-wide results and limits: There were few donors, and this limited the genetic and exposure-history diversity represented.

Profiling relied on immunoSEQ multiplex PCR, and the TCRdb table lists in-frame clones only, not all of them. Of some 2,500,000 clones detected, over 85% appear once; the ten largest clones hold about 0.34%. As for this clone: What it binds is unknown.

V lost 7 bases to trimming and J lost 6 bases; unmatched junction nucleotides: 7. The germline gives CDR1 LNHDA, CDR2 SQIVND (reference sequence). The CDR3 is made up of 13 amino acids. This receptor was identified in a man between 18 and 29 years old in good health. Some clones in this sample may be carry-over from other donors' samples. The V gene is TRBV19, the J gene TRBJ2-3, with TRBD1 matching 7 bases. Source material: naive CD4+ T cells from PBMCs. Subset denoted: CD45RA+ positively selected. Here the CDR3 DNA reads TGTGCCAGTACCCCGACAGGGTCGGATACGCAGTATTTT. This sequence encodes CASTPTGSDTQYF.